This T cell receptor (beta chain) was recorded in a study of Graves' ophthalmopathy and Graves' hyperthyroidism. Symptoms, serum thyroxine and TRAb, thyroid ultrasound, and orbital computed tomography formed the diagnostic basis. Study-level results: Using a 13-signature model, the authors split ophthalmopathy from stable hyperthyroidism, with around 85% sensitivity and around 84% specificity. Most thyroid-expanded clonotypes exceeding 0.001 frequency were also found in blood.

Amplifying from RNA transcripts, the study obtained TCR beta CDR3 regions. Investigators did first-round RT-PCR with HTBI primers, then second-round multiplex PCR. TCRdb re-called the multiplex PCR reads with MiXCR, one entry per CDR3 protein. Among over a million distinct CDR3 sequences listed, roughly 35% were seen once. This clonotype occurred many times. Its antigen is undetermined. The CDR3 loop spans 14 amino acids. J was trimmed by 12 bases and V by 1 base; bases with no gene match: 10. CDR1 is SQVTM and CDR2 is ANQGSEA in the germline V gene. What was sequenced was peripheral blood or thyroid tissue (not recorded which). The chain joins TRBV29-1 to TRBJ1-4; 8 bases are shared with TRBD1. The receptor comes from an adult man with Graves' hyperthyroidism. The CDR3: CSVEGGQVHRELFF. DNA of the CDR3: TGCAGCGTTGAAGGGGGACAGGTGCATCGAGAACTGTTTTTT.